Included here is one TCR beta chain sequence, with context. Its antigen is still unknown. The data were obtained in a study of CD8+ T cells in alopecia areata. Study summary: Each of the treated patients was given oral tofacitinib, 5 to 10 mg twice daily, for moderate-to-severe alopecia areata. Findings and limits, study-wide: As there was one nonresponder, how baseline CD8+ expansion relates to response remains uncertain.

cDNA reverse transcribed from extracted RNA served as the sequencing template. This table comes from immunoSEQ multiplex PCR, and its TCRdb copy is limited to in-frame clones, with some not included. This table has roughly 210,000 clones, 40% to 55% appearing once. CDR3 length: 15 amino acids. The trim removed 3 bases at V and 7 bases at J, leaving 8 bases unmatched. Germline V gives CDR1 SGHRS, CDR2 YFSETQ. Treatment: oral pan-JAK inhibitor, 5-10 mg twice daily. The rearrangement joins TRBV5-1 to TRBJ1-5; 9 bases fit TRBD1. The sequence was collected from a human donor with alopecia areata. The sample in question was CD4+ T cells sorted from blood, obtained around week 36, from a patient treated with tofacitinib. CDR3 amino acids: CASSWGDRANQPQHF. As DNA, the CDR3 is TGCGCCAGCAGCTGGGGGGACAGGGCTAACCAGCCCCAGCATTTT.